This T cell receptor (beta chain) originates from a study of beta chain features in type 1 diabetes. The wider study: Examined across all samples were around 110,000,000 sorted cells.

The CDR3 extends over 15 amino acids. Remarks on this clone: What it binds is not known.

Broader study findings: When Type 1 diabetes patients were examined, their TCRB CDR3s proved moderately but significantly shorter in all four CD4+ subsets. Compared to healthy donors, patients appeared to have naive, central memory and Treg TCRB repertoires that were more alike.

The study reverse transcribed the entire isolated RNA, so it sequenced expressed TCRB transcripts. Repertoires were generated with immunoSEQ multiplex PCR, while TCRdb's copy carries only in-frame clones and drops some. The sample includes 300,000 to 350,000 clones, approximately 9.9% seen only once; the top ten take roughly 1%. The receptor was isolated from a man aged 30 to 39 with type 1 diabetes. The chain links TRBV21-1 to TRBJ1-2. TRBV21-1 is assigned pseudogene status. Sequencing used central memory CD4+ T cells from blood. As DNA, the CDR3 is TGTGCCAGCAGTGGAGCTCGAGGGACTAACTATGGCTACACCTTC. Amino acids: CASSGARGTNYGYTF.